The present TCR beta chain was sequenced within a study of T cells in tumors after PD-1 blockade (dated 2019 in TCRdb). In terms of the full investigation: Patients with prior checkpoint blockade, systemic immunosuppressant use, or recent radiotherapy or other anti-cancer therapy within 4 weeks were excluded. Pembrolizumab 200 mg every 3 weeks or cemiplimab 350 mg every 2 weeks was administered to patients. While on anti-PD-1 treatment, some of the patients also continued taking daily vismodegib 150 mg. Peripheral blood samples averaged around 120,000 TCR templates (range roughly 24,679-257,772) and roughly 40,000 unique clonotypes. Paired single-cell RNA and TCR sequencing was done in the study on site-matched tumors from patients with BCC or SCC, both before and after anti-PD-1 therapy. Bulk TCR sequencing was performed on roughly ten peripheral blood samples from about five patients to compare blood and tumor clonotypes. RECIST version 1.1 was used to evaluate clinical response. General conclusions and limits of the study: Where the novel T cell clones came from was not identified, and possible sources could include lymphoid organs or rare unexpanded clones inside the tumor or in the tumor periphery. About 39% of tumor TCR clonotypes were found in blood, and some novel exhausted tumor clones appeared in pre-treatment blood, suggesting peripheral recruitment.

The sample's time point label is to be understood as: before anti-PD-1 therapy. For bulk TCRbeta sequencing, genomic DNA was extracted from tumor biopsies or peripheral blood, and input amounts ranged from about 616 ng to 6,500 ng. Histologically proven advanced or metastatic basal or squamous cell carcinoma was present in all patients, all of whom were poor candidates for surgical resection. Of the 11 patients making up the basal cell carcinoma cohort, 8 or 9 underwent bulk tumor TCR sequencing. To note about this clone: The antigen this receptor binds is unknown. Qualities for individual bases were not recorded, and no much larger clone is one base off.

Between the V and J ends, shortened by 8 bases and 0 bases respectively, the junction contains 11 bases. Measured from the cysteine to the phenylalanine, the CDR3 is 15 residues long. Only the CDR3 part of the read is kept: 45 bases, read in frame from the first base. The germline V gene supplies CDR1 KGHSH and CDR2 LQKENI. The immunoSEQ platform was used to carry out deep TCRbeta sequencing. As for the original processing: Only productive rearrangements were exported from the immunoSEQ Analyzer for downstream analysis. T cell phenotypes were assigned to bulk TCRbeta clonotypes by matching the clonotypes to single-cell RNA+TCR-seq clones that had the same TCRbeta sequence. Using bulk TCR sequencing data, clone enrichment in tumor was calculated by dividing a clone's tumor frequency by the same clone's PBMC frequency. GLIPH was used to sort TCRs into specificity groups, which are clusters of distinct TCRs that likely recognize common antigens through shared CDR3 motifs. The immuneACCESS repertoire file appears here via TCRdb, limited to in-frame rearrangements. These files lack a portion of the clones; in checked studies, under half of the deficit traces to unresolved V genes, and the cause of the others is not known. V and J calls and clone size are copied from that table; D and trimming were computed from the DNA. This sample is represented by approximately 60,000 clones; around three quarters of them were singletons. The ten most abundant clones make up around an eighth of the sample.

The sample here was PBMCs, taken before anti-PD-1 treatment. This chain joins TRBV18 to TRBJ2-6; the D gene cannot be resolved reliably. The sequence was collected from a human donor with basal cell carcinoma. The CDR3 reads as follows: CASTVTGSGANVLTF. The base sequence is TGTGCCAGCACGGTCACGGGCTCTGGGGCCAACGTCCTGACTTTC.